This TCR beta chain stems from a study of blood T cell repertoires in COVID-19. Study at large: Spain, Italy and the United States supplied samples that represented acute and convalescent COVID-19. T cells, B-cell-depleted T cells, or PBMCs supplied cDNA or gDNA.

Trimming stripped 0 bases from V and 3 bases from J, with 9 bases between. CDR1 and CDR2 from the germline V gene are LNHNV and YYDKDF (reference sequence). The CDR3 consists of 14 residues. Original handling: Scientists estimated how many nucleated cells there were by amplifying reference gene primers. Clones were read by immunoSEQ multiplex PCR, and TCRdb kept only the in-frame ones, dropping some. The V and J calls and clone size are taken from that table; D and trimming were inferred from the DNA. The sample has fewer than 200,000 clones; about 85% are singletons. V gene TRBV15 combines with J gene TRBJ2-7; a possible D gene is TRBD2 (5 bases). The TCR sequence derives from a man aged 35 to 55 with acute or convalescent COVID-19. Sequences were obtained from peripheral blood. CDR3 loop: CATSREPGDYEQYF. The CDR3 nucleotides are TGTGCCACCAGCAGAGAGCCCGGGGACTACGAGCAGTACTTC.